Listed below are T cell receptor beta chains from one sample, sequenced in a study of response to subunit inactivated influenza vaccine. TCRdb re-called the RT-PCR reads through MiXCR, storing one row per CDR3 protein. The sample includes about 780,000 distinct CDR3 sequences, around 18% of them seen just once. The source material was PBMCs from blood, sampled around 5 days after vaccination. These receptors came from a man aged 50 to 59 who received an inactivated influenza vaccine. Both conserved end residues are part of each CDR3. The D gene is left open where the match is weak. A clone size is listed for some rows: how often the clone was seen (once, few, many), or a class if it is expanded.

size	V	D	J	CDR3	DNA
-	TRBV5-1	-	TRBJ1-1	CASSLLGGEAEAFF	TGCGCCAGCAGCTTGCTTGGGGGCGAGGCTGAAGCTTTCTTT
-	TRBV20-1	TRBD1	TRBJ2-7	CSARDGQGPYEQYF	TGCAGTGCTAGAGATGGACAGGGTCCCTACGAGCAGTACTTC
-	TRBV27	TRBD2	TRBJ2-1	CASSPPGTSGFNEQFF	TGTGCCAGCAGTCCACCCGGGACTAGCGGATTCAATGAGCAGTTCTTC
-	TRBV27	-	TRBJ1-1	CASSLSGSVNTEAFF	TGTGCCAGCAGTTTATCGGGTTCCGTGAACACTGAAGCTTTCTTT
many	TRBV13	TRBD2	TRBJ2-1	CASSQGSLAGPYEQFF	TGTGCCAGCAGCCAAGGGAGTCTAGCGGGACCCTATGAGCAGTTCTTC
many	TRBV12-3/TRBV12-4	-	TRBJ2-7	CASSLGGDFYEQYF	TGTGCCAGCAGTTTAGGGGGCGATTTCTACGAGCAGTACTTC
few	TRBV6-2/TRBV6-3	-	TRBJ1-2	CASSETTDYGYTF	TGTGCCAGCAGCGAAACGACAGACTATGGCTACACCTTC
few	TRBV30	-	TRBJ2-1	CAWSLSGSYNEQFF	TGTGCCTGGAGTTTAAGTGGGTCCTACAATGAGCAGTTCTTC
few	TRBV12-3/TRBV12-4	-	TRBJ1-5	CASSGRQGGRQPQHF	TGTGCCAGCAGCGGGCGGCAGGGTGGTAGGCAGCCCCAGCATTTT
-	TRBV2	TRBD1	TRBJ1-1	CASIRDRVGTEAFF	TGTGCCAGCATAAGGGACAGGGTTGGCACTGAAGCTTTCTTT
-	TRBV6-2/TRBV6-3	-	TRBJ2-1	CASSFDHYNEQFF	TGTGCCAGCAGTTTCGACCATTACAATGAGCAGTTCTTC
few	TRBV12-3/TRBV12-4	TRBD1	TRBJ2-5	CASSLGPGQGSETQYF	TGTGCCAGCAGTTTAGGGCCTGGACAGGGGTCGGAGACCCAGTACTTC
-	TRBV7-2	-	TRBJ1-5	CASSPLGVRSNQPQHF	TGTGCCAGCAGCCCGTTGGGGGTACGGAGCAATCAGCCCCAGCATTTT
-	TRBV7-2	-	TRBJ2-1	CASSLERGFGEQFF	TGTGCCAGCAGCTTAGAGAGAGGGTTCGGTGAGCAGTTCTTC
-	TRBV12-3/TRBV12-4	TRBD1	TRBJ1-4	CATRLGQDNEKLFF	TGTGCCACCCGATTGGGACAGGATAATGAAAAACTGTTTTTT
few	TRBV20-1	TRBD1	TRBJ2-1	CSARVQMGQGFNEQFF	TGCAGTGCTAGAGTTCAAATGGGACAGGGGTTCAATGAGCAGTTCTTC
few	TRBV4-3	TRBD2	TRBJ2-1	CASSQVWGLAGGLIYNEQFF	TGCGCCAGCAGCCAAGTCTGGGGGCTAGCGGGAGGACTTATCTACAATGAGCAGTTCTTC
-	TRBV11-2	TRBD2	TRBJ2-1	CASSSYSGSPYNEQFF	TGTGCCAGCAGCTCCTATAGCGGGAGTCCCTACAATGAGCAGTTCTTC
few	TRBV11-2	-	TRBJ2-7	CASSLEPGGPYEQYF	TGTGCCAGCAGCTTAGAACCAGGGGGGCCTTACGAGCAGTACTTC
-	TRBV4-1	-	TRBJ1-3	CASSLRTGRSGNTIYF	TGCGCCAGCAGCCTTCGTACAGGGCGCTCTGGAAACACCATATATTTT
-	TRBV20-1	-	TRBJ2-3	CSARDGSLTDTQYF	TGCAGTGCTAGAGACGGGTCGCTCACAGATACGCAGTATTTT
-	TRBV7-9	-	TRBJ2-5	CASSLKLETQYF	TGTGCCAGCAGCTTAAAATTGGAGACCCAGTACTTC
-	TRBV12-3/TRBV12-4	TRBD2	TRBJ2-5	CASSLGLAGEQETQYF	TGTGCCAGCAGTTTAGGGCTAGCGGGGGAACAAGAGACCCAGTACTTC
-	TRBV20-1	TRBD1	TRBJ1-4	CSAIITGTGNNEKLFF	TGCAGTGCCATAATAACCGGGACAGGGAATAATGAAAAACTGTTTTTT
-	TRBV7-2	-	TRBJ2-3	CASRISLDTQYF	TGTGCCAGCAGAATCTCATTAGATACGCAGTATTTT
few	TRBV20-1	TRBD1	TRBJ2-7	CSARGERGREYEQYF	TGCAGTGCTAGAGGGGAGAGGGGGCGAGAGTACGAGCAGTACTTC
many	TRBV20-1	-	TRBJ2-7	CSARGWGARYEQYF	TGCAGTGCTAGGGGCTGGGGGGCTAGGTACGAGCAGTACTTC
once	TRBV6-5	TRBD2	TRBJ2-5	CASSYLRGGRETQYF	TGTGCCAGCAGTTACCTGCGGGGGGGCCGCGAGACCCAGTACTTC
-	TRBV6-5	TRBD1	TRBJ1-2	CASSSRQGDGYTF	TGTGCCAGCAGTTCCCGACAGGGCGATGGCTACACCTTC
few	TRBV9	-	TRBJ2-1	CASSVAGWGDEQFF	TGTGCCAGCAGCGTAGCTGGTTGGGGCGATGAGCAGTTCTTC
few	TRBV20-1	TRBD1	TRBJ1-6	CSASNPDRGVSPLHF	TGCAGTGCTAGTAACCCTGACAGGGGGGTTTCACCCCTCCACTTT
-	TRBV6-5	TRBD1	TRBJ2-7	CASSYSGTGAQYF	TGTGCCAGCAGTTACTCCGGTACAGGGGCGCAGTACTTC
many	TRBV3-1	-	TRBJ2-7	CASSQIRSYEQYF	TGTGCCAGCAGCCAGATCCGCTCCTACGAGCAGTACTTC
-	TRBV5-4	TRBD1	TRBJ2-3	CASSLGSGQGSTDTQYF	TGTGCCAGCAGCTTGGGTTCGGGACAGGGGAGCACAGATACGCAGTATTTT
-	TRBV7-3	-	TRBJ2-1	CASSSSGVDNEQFF	TGTGCCAGCAGCTCCTCGGGTGTAGACAATGAGCAGTTCTTC
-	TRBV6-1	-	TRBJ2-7	CASRHRETTNEQYF	TGTGCCAGCAGACACAGGGAAACTACGAACGAGCAGTACTTC
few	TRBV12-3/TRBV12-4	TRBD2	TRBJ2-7	CASSFGAGGLSSYEQYF	TGTGCCAGCAGTTTCGGGGCGGGAGGGCTGAGCTCCTACGAGCAGTACTTC
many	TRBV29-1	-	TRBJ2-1	CSEGGRLFF	TGCAGCGAAGGGGGTAGGCTGTTCTTC
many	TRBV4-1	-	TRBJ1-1	CASSQGSGNTEAFF	TGCGCCAGCAGCCAAGGCAGCGGGAACACTGAAGCTTTCTTT
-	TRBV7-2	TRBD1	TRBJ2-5	CASSERQGETQYF	TGTGCCAGCAGCGAACGACAGGGAGAGACCCAGTACTTC
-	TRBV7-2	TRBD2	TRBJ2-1	CASSALSGRVDEQFF	TGTGCCAGCAGCGCACTAAGCGGGAGGGTGGATGAGCAGTTCTTC
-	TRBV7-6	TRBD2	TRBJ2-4	CASSSHAGRVKYF	TGTGCCAGCAGCTCCCATGCAGGGAGGGTTAAGTACTTC
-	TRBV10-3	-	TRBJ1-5	CAISTEYSNQPQHF	TGTGCCATCAGTACAGAATATAGCAATCAGCCCCAGCATTTT
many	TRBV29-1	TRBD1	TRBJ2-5	CSVQTGSETQYF	TGCAGCGTCCAGACAGGGAGCGAGACCCAGTACTTC
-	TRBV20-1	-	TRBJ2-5	CSARVFGGTEETQYF	TGCAGTGCTAGAGTTTTTGGCGGGACCGAAGAGACCCAGTACTTC
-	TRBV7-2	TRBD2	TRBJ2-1	CASSSLGLADLNNEQFF	TGTGCCAGCAGCTCCCTAGGACTAGCGGATTTGAACAATGAGCAGTTCTTC
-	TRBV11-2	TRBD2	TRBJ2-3	CASSFGLAGRGTDTQYF	TGTGCCAGCAGCTTCGGACTAGCGGGAAGGGGCACAGATACGCAGTATTTT
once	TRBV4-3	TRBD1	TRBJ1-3	CASSPRTGTGNTIYF	TGCGCCAGCAGCCCCCGGACAGGAACTGGAAACACCATATATTTT
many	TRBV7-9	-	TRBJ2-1	CASSLGRGEQFF	TGTGCCAGCAGTTTAGGGCGGGGTGAGCAGTTCTTC
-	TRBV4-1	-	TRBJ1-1	CASSQASGTTEAFF	TGCGCCAGCAGCCAGGCTTCAGGGACCACTGAAGCTTTCTTT